This T cell receptor beta chain was captured by sequencing in a study of OX40 agonist ivuxolimab in advanced cancers. Produced via immunoSEQ multiplex PCR; TCRdb's table is partial and in-frame only. The repertoire holds roughly 40,000 clones, with roughly four fifths as singletons. Overall study results and limits: Certain nonresponding patients likewise had low normalized T-cell clonal expansion.

As to this clone: What it binds is unknown.

Trimming took off 4 bases at V and 6 bases at J, with 16 bases between the two ends. CDR3 length: 15 residues. Germline CDR1 MNHEY, CDR2 SVGAGI. The clonotype was recovered from an adult with an advanced solid tumor such as melanoma, head and neck, liver or kidney cancer. V and J are TRBV6-5 and TRBJ1-5, with a possible D match to TRBD1 (5 bases). The sample consisted of CD4+ or CD8+ T cells sorted from blood, taken in a trial of the OX40 agonist ivuxolimab. The CDR3 loop reads CASSFRGDGFQPQHF. For the CDR3, the DNA is TGTGCCAGCAGTTTTAGGGGAGACGGGTTTCAGCCCCAGCATTTT.